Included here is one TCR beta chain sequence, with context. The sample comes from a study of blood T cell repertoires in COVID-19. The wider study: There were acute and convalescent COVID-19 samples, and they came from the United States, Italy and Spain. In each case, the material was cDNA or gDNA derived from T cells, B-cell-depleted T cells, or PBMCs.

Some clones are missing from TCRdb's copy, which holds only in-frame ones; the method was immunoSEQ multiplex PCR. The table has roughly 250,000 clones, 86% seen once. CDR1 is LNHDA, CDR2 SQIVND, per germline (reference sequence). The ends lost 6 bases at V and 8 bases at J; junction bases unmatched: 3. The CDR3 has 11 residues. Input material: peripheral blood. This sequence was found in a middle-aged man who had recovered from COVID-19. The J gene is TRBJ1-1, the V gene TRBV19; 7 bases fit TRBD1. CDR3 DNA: TGTGCCAGTAGCGACAGGGCAGAAGCTTTCTTT. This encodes CASSDRAEAFF.